The entry below gives a single T cell receptor beta chain sequence along with its context. No antigen is known for it. Germline V gives CDR1 SGHNT, CDR2 YENEEA. This CDR3 contains 13 residues. Trimming stripped 3 bases from V and 9 bases from J, with 12 bases between. The data are from a study of OX40 agonist ivuxolimab in advanced cancers. On the study more broadly: Patients undergoing dose escalation presented with hepatocellular carcinoma, melanoma, renal cell or head and neck cancer. Three patients, one with hepatocellular carcinoma and two with cutaneous melanoma, achieved partial responses.

The protocol was immunoSEQ multiplex PCR, while the TCRdb copy is restricted to in-frame clones and leaves out a portion. The repertoire includes some 22,000 clones, around 75% of them detected once, and more than 15% sits in the top ten. General study points: CD8+ T cells (on average) carried more expanded clones than CD4+ T cells. People who partly responded at 0.1-3.0 mg/kg had some of the least clonal expansion seen.

The material sequenced was CD4+ or CD8+ T cells sorted from blood, taken in a trial of the OX40 agonist ivuxolimab. The clonotype originates from an adult with an advanced solid tumor such as melanoma, head and neck, liver or kidney cancer. J is TRBJ2-1 and V is TRBV11-3; possibly TRBD1 or TRBD2 for D (5 bases each). The CDR3 DNA reads TGTGCCAGCAGCTTTTTCGGGACGGGTGAGCAGTTCTTC. As protein: CASSFFGTGEQFF. Supplemented by reference TRBV11-3 and TRBJ2-1, the full variable domain reads EAGVVQSPRYKIIEKKQPVAFWCNPISGHNTLYWYLQNLGQGPELLIRYENEEAVDDSQLPKDRFSAERLKGVDSTLKIQPAELGDSAVYLCASSFFGTGEQFFGPGTRLTVL.